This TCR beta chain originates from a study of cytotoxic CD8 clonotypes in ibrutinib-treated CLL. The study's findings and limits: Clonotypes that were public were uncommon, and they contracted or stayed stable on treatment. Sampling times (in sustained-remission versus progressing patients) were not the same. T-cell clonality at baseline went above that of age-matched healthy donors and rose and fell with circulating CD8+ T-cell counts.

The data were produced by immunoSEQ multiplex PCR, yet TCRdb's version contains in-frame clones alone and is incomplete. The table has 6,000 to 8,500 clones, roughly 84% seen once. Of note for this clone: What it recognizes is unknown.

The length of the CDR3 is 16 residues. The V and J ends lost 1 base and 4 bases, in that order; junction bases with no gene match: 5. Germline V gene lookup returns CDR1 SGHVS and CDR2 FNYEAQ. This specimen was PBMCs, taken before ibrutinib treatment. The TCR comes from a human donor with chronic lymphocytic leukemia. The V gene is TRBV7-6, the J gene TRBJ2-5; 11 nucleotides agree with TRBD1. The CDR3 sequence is CASSLVADRGRETQYF. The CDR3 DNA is TGTGCCAGCAGCTTAGTGGCGGACAGGGGGCGAGAGACCCAGTACTTC.